This T cell receptor (beta chain) was profiled in a study of blood T cells in healthy people across ages. Overall study findings and caveats: The study lacked donor CMV status, which possibly confounded expanded clonotype changes.

As regards this clonotype: Its antigen is not known.

The use of a sample-barcoded 5' primer and a J-beta primer mix characterized a second PCR of about 7 to 12 cycles. Each CDR3 protein gets one entry after TCRdb re-called the 5' RACE reads with MiXCR. The sample lists 1.5 million to 2 million distinct CDR3 sequences, roughly 28% seen once, with approximately 7.7% in the top ten. The CDR3 runs to 15 residues. V was pared by 4 bases and J by 4 bases, with 4 bases of the junction left unmatched. From germline, CDR1 is SGHRS and CDR2 YFSETQ. The chain recombines TRBV5-1 with TRBJ2-6; 8 bases match TRBD1. The receptor's source is a woman aged 25 to 45 in good health. Material: blood. CDR3 sequence reads: CASSDGQGGANVLTF. CDR3 in DNA: TGCGCCAGCAGCGACGGACAGGGAGGGGCCAACGTCCTGACTTTC. Combining the CDR3 with reference TRBV5-1 and TRBJ2-6 gives the whole variable domain KAGVTQTPRYLIKTRGQQVTLSCSPISGHRSVSWYQQTPGQGLQFLFEYFSETQRNKGNFPGRFSGRQFSNSRSEMNVSTLELGDSALYLCASSDGQGGANVLTFGAGSRLTVL.